The 6 T cell receptor beta chains below all came from one sample that was sequenced in a study of cytomegalovirus exposure and HLA in healthy donors. The PCR contained 60 Vbeta and 13 Jbeta primers. Profiling relied on immunoSEQ multiplex PCR, and the TCRdb table lists in-frame clones only, not all of them. The sample includes roughly 100,000 clones, approximately 81% of them seen just once. Sequenced material: PBMCs. These receptors all come from a male donor in good health and CMV-seropositive.

This rearrangement joins TRBV4-2 to TRBJ1-2; 7 nucleotides align to TRBD1. CDR1 LGHNA and CDR2 YNFKEQ come from the germline V gene. There are 17 residues in the CDR3. Losses at the gene ends were 0 bases for V and 4 bases for J; bases not matched to a gene: 11. The CDR3 DNA sequence: TGTGCCAGCAGCCAAGATCAGCGGGCAGGGGGTGTCTATGGCTACACCTTC. It codes for CASSQDQRAGGVYGYTF.

This clone occurred a few times. The genes are TRBV6-6 and TRBJ2-1; 11 bases match TRBD2. Per the germline V gene, CDR1 is MNHNY and CDR2 is SVGAGI (reference sequence). The CDR3 consists of 16 residues. V was pared by 7 bases and J by 7 bases, with 12 bases of the junction left unmatched. The DNA of the CDR3 is TGTGCCAGCACACCATCCGGCCTAGCGGGGGGAAATGAGCAGTTCTTC. It yields the protein CASTPSGLAGGNEQFF.

The chain employs TRBV7-9 and TRBJ1-1; the D is unclear. CDR3 length: 12 amino acids. Trimming cost V 4 bases and J 2 bases, with 5 bases left between them. CDR1 is SEHNR and CDR2 is FQNEAQ in the germline V gene (reference sequence). Written as DNA, the CDR3 is TGTGCCAGCAGCTACTCCAACACTGAAGCTTTCTTT. Its protein is CASSYSNTEAFF.

For this clone: Other DNA variants within this sample encode the same CDR3. The V and J genes are TRBV5-4 and TRBJ2-7; TRBD2 matches at 11 bases. With 2 bases clipped from V and 0 bases from J, the junction kept 1 base outside the gene matches. Germline assignment: CDR1 SGHNT and CDR2 YYREEE (reference sequence). This CDR3 has 15 amino acids. The CDR3 nucleotides are TGTGCCAGCAGCTTTACTAGCGGGGGCTCCTACGAGCAGTACTTC. It translates to CASSFTSGGSYEQYF.

V gene TRBV10-3 combines with J gene TRBJ2-3; D gene ambiguous. The CDR3 contains 13 residues. Germline loops: CDR1 ENHRY, CDR2 SYGVKD. Trimming took 4 bases from V and 4 from J, leaving 9 bases between them. CDR3 residues: CAISAGPPDTQYF. The CDR3 bases are TGTGCCATCAGTGCAGGCCCCCCAGATACGCAGTATTTT.

This clone has just a few counts. The rearrangement joins TRBV11-2 to TRBJ1-2; a possible D gene is TRBD1 (5 bases). V lost 2 bases, J lost 5 bases, and 9 bases lay in between. This CDR3 is built from 13 residues. CDR1 and CDR2 from the germline V gene are SGHAT and FQNNGV. CDR3 bases: TGTGCCAGCAGCTTAACGGGGGAGTATGGCTACACCTTC. It encodes CASSLTGEYGYTF.